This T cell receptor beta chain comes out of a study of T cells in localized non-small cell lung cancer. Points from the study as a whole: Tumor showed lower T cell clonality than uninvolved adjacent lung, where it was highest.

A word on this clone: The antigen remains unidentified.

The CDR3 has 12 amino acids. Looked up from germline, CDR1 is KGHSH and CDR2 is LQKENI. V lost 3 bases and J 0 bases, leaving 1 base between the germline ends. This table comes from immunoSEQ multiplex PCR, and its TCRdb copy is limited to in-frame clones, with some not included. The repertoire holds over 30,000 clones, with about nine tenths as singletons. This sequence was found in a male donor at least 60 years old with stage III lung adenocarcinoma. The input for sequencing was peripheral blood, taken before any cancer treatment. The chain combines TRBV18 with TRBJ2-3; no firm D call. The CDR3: CASSPSTDTQYF. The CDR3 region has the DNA TGTGCCAGCTCACCTAGCACAGATACGCAGTATTTT.